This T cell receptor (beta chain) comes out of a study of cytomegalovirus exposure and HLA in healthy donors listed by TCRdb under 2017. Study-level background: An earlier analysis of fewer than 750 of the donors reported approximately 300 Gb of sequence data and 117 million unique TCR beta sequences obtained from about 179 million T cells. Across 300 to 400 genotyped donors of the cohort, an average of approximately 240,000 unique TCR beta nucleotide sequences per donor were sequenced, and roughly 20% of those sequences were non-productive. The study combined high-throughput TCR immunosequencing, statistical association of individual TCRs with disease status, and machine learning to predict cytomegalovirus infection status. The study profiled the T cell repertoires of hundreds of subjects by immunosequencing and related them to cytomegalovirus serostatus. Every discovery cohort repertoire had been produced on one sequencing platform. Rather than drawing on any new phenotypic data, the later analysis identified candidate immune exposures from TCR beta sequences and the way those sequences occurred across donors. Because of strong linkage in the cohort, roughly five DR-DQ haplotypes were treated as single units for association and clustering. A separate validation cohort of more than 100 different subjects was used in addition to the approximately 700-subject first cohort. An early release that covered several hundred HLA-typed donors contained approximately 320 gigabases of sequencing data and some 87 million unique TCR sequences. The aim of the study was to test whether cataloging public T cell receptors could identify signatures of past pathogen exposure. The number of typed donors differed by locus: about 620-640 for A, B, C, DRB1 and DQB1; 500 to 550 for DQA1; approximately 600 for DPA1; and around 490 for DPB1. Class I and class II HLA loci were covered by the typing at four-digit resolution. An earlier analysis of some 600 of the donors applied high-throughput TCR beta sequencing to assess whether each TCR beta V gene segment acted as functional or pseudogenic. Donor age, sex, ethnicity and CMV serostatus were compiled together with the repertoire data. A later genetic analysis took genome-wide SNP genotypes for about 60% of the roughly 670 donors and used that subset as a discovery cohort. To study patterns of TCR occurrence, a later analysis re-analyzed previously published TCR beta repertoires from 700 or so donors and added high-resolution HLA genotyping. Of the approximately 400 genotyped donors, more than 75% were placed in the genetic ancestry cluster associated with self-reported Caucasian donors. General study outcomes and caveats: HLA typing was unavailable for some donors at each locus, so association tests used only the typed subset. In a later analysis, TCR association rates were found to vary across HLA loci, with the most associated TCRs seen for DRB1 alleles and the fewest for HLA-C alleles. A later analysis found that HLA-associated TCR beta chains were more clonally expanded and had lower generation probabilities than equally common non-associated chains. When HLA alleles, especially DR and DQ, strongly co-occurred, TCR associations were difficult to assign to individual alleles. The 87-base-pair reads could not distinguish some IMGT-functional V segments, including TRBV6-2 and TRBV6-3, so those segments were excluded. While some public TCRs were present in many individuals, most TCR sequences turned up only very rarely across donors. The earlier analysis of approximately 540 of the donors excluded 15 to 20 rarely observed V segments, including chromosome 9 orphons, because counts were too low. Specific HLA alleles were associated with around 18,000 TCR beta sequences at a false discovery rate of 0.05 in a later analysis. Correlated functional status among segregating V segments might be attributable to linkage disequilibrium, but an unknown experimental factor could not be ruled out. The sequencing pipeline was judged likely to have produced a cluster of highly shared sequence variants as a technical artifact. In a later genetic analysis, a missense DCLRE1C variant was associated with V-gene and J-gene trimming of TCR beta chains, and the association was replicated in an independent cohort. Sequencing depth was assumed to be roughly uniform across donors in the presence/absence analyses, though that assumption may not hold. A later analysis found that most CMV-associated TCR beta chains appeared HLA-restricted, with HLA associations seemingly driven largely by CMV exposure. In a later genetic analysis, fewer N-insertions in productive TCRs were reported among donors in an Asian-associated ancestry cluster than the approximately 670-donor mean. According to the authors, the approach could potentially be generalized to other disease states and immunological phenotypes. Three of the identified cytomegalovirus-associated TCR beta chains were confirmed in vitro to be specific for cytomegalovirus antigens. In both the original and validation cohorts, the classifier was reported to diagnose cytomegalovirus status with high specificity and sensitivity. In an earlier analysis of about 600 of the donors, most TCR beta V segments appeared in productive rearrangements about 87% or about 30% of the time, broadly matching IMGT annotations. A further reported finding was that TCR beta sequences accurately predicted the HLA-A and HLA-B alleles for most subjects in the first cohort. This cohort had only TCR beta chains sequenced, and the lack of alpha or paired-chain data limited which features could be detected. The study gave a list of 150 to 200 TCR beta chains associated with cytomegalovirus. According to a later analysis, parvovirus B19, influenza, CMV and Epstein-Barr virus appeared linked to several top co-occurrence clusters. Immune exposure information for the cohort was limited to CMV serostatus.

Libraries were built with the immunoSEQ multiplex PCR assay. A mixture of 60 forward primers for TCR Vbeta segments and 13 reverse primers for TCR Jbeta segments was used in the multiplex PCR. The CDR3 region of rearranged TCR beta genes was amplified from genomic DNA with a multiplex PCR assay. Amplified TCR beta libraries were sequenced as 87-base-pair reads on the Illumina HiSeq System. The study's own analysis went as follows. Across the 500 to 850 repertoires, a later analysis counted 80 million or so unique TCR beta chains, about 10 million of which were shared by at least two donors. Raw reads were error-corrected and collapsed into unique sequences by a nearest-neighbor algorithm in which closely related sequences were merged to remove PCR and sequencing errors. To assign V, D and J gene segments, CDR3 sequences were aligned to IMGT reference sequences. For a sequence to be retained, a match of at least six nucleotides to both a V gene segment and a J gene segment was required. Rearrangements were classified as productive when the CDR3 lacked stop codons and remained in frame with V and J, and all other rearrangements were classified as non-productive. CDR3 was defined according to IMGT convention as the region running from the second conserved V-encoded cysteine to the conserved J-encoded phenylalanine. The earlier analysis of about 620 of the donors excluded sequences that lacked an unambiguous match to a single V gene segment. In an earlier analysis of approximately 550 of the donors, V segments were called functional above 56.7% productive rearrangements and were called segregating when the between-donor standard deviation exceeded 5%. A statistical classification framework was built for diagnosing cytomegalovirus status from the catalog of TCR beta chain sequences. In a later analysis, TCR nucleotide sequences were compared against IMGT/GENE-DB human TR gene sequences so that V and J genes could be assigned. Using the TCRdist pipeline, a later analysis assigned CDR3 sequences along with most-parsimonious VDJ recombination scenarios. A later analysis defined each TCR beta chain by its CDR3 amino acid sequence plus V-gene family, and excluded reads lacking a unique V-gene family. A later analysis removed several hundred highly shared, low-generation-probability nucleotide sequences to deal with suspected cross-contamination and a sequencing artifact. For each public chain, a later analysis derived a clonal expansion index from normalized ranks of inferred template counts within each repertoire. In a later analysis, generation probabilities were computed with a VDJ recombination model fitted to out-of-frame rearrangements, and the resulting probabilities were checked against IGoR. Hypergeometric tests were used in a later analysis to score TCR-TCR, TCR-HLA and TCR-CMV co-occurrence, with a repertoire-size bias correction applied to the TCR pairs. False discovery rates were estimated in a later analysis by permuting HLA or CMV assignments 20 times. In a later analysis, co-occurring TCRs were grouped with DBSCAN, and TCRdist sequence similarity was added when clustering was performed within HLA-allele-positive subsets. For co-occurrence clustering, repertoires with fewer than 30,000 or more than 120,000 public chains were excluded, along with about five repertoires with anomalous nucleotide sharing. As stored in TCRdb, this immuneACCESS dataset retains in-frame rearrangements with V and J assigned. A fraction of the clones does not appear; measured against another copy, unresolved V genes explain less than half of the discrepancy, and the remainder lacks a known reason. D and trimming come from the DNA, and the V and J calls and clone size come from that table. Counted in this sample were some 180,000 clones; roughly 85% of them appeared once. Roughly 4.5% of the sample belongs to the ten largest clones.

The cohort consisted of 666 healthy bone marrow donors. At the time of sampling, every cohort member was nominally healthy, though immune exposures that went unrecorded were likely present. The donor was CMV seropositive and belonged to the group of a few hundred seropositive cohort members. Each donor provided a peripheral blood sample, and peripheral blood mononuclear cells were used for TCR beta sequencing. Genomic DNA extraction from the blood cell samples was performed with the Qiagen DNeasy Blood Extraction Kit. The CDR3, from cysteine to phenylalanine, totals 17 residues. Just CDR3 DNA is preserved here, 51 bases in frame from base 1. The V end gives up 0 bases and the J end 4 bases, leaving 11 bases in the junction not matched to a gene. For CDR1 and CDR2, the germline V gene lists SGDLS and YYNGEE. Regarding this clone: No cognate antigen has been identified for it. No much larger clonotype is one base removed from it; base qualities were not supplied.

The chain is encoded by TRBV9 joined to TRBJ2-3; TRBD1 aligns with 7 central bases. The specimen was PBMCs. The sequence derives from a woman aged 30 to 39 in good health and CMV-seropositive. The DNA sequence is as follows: TGTGCCAGCAGCGTAGAGGGGGCACCAGTTACGGCAGATACGCAGTATTTT. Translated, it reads CASSVEGAPVTADTQYF.